The 6 T cell receptor beta chains in this list originate from one sample, sequenced in a study of shared clonotypes between healthy human individuals. Sequenced by immunoSEQ multiplex PCR; TCRdb stores in-frame clones only, minus some. The sample includes a few hundred thousand clones, approximately 65% of them seen just once. The sequenced sample consisted of memory CD4+ T cells sorted from blood. As for subset: CD45RA-negative fraction. Receptors were obtained from a young man in good health.

The CDR3 coding sequence is TGTGCCAGCAGCTTACACGATACGGCTAACTATGGCTACACCTTC. It codes for CASSLHDTANYGYTF. The V gene is TRBV7-8, the J gene TRBJ1-2, with D hard to call. Trimming removed 2 bases from V and 0 bases from J, with 10 bases in between. CDR3 length equals 15 residues. Germline V gene sequence: CDR1 SGHVS, CDR2 FQNEAQ. Combining the CDR3 with reference TRBV7-8 and TRBJ1-2 gives the whole variable domain GAGVSQSPRYKVAKRGQDVALRCDPISGHVSLFWYQQALGQGPEFLTYFQNEAQLDKSGLPSDRFFAERPEGSVSTLKIQRTQQEDSAVYLCASSLHDTANYGYTFGSGTRLTVV.

This chain uses TRBV5-1 with TRBJ1-1; 8 nucleotides match TRBD1. CDR3 length: 14 residues. Looked up from germline, CDR1 is SGHRS and CDR2 is YFSETQ. Trimming took 0 bases from V and 4 from J; bases not matched to a gene: 2. This CDR3 reads CASSLGTGSTEAFF. CDR3 sequence (DNA): TGCGCCAGCAGCTTGGGGACAGGGTCCACTGAAGCTTTCTTT.

This chain links TRBV5-1 with TRBJ1-2; no clear D gene. The CDR3 loop spans 17 amino acids. Germline CDR1 SGHRS, CDR2 YFSETQ. The V and J ends lost 4 bases and 5 bases respectively, with 24 bases between them. CDR3 sequence reads: CASSGTPQGVNYYGYTF. Here the CDR3 DNA reads TGCGCCAGCAGCGGAACCCCCCAAGGTGTTAACTATTATGGCTACACCTTC. Supplemented by reference TRBV5-1 and TRBJ1-2, the full variable domain reads KAGVTQTPRYLIKTRGQQVTLSCSPISGHRSVSWYQQTPGQGLQFLFEYFSETQRNKGNFPGRFSGRQFSNSRSEMNVSTLELGDSALYLCASSGTPQGVNYYGYTFGSGTRLTVV.

The rearrangement joins TRBV6-1 to TRBJ1-5, with D hard to call. The CDR3 has 15 amino acids. V lost 8 bases and J lost 2, with 16 bases in between. The germline CDR1 and CDR2 sequences are MNHNS and SASEGT. CDR3: CASQHGLWGNQPQHF. The DNA of the CDR3 is TGTGCCAGCCAACACGGTTTATGGGGCAATCAGCCCCAGCATTTT.

The V gene is TRBV5-5, the J gene TRBJ2-3, with D possibly being TRBD1 (6 bases). V was clipped by 0 bases and J by 3 bases, with 17 bases between them. The CDR3 runs 17 residues. Germline CDR1 and CDR2: SGHKS and YYEKEE (reference sequence). For the CDR3, the DNA is TGTGCCAGCAGCTTGGCCTCAGGACAGCAAAGGACAGATACGCAGTATTTT. It translates to CASSLASGQQRTDTQYF.

The chain uses TRBV2 and TRBJ1-5; the D is unclear. In germline, CDR1 is SNHLY, CDR2 FYNNEI. Trimming cost V 2 bases and J 4 bases, with 9 bases left between them. This CDR3 comprises 14 residues. As DNA, the CDR3 is TGTGCCAGCAGTGAAAGACACGAAAATCAGCCCCAGCATTTT. It is translated as CASSERHENQPQHF.